These T cell receptor beta chains were read from a single sample in a study of T cell responses to AZD1222 COVID-19 vaccine. Measured with immunoSEQ multiplex PCR; TCRdb has only the in-frame clones, and not every one. The data show 100,000 to 150,000 clones, around 84% seen once. The sequences come from peripheral blood, collected on day 0 of AZD1222 vaccination. The receptors were gathered from an adult in good health. Each CDR3 is given with its conserved first and last residue. A D gene is named only where the DNA matches it firmly. Clone size is stated in some rows and not others, as once, few, many or a class when expanded.

j_call: TRBJ2-3; clone_size: -; d_call: TRBD2; v_call: TRBV10-3; cdr3_nt: TGTGCCATCGAGCGGGGGGAATCAGATACGCAGTATTTT; cdr3_aa: CAIERGESDTQYF
j_call: TRBJ1-2; clone_size: -; d_call: TRBD1; v_call: TRBV29-1; cdr3_nt: TGCAGCGTTGAAGGTGGGACAGCTCCGGGTTACTATGGCTACACCTTC; cdr3_aa: CSVEGGTAPGYYGYTF
j_call: TRBJ2-7; clone_size: -; d_call: TRBD1; v_call: TRBV7-2; cdr3_nt: TGTGCCAGCAGCTTCGACAGGGTTCGGGTAAGCGAGCAGTACTTC; cdr3_aa: CASSFDRVRVSEQYF
j_call: TRBJ2-7; clone_size: few; d_call: -; v_call: TRBV7-6; cdr3_nt: TGTGCCAGCAGCCCCCTGCCCCAATCCTACGAGCAGTACTTC; cdr3_aa: CASSPLPQSYEQYF
j_call: TRBJ2-1; clone_size: -; d_call: TRBD2; v_call: TRBV5-4; cdr3_nt: TGTGCCAGCAGCTCCGGACTAGGCTACAATGAGCAGTTCTTC; cdr3_aa: CASSSGLGYNEQFF
j_call: TRBJ1-1; clone_size: -; d_call: TRBD1; v_call: TRBV27; cdr3_nt: TGTGCCAGCAGTTTTTTACCGACAGGGCGGGGGACTGAAGCTTTCTTT; cdr3_aa: CASSFLPTGRGTEAFF
j_call: TRBJ2-1; clone_size: -; d_call: TRBD1; v_call: TRBV4-1; cdr3_nt: TGCGCCAGCAGCCGAGGACAGGGGGGAACCTACAATGAGCAGTTCTTC; cdr3_aa: CASSRGQGGTYNEQFF
j_call: TRBJ1-1; clone_size: once; d_call: -; v_call: TRBV19; cdr3_nt: TGTGCCAGTAGTATACGCAGGGGCGCCCTGAGTACTGAAGCTTTCTTT; cdr3_aa: CASSIRRGALSTEAFF
j_call: TRBJ1-3; clone_size: -; d_call: TRBD1; v_call: TRBV24-1; cdr3_nt: TGTGCCACCAGTGACACAGGGGAGTTGGGCGGAAACACCATATATTTT; cdr3_aa: CATSDTGELGGNTIYF
j_call: TRBJ2-5; clone_size: -; d_call: -; v_call: TRBV11-3; cdr3_nt: TGTGCCAGCAGCCGTTCGGGGGAGACCCAGTACTTC; cdr3_aa: CASSRSGETQYF
j_call: TRBJ2-7; clone_size: -; d_call: TRBD1; v_call: TRBV6-5; cdr3_nt: TGTGCCAGCAGTTACCCCCGGGCAGGGGGCGTCTACGAGCAGTACTTC; cdr3_aa: CASSYPRAGGVYEQYF
j_call: TRBJ1-6; clone_size: -; d_call: -; v_call: TRBV18; cdr3_nt: TGTGCCAGCTCACCTGGTGGGGGAGATTCACCCCTCCACTTT; cdr3_aa: CASSPGGGDSPLHF
j_call: TRBJ2-2; clone_size: -; d_call: TRBD2; v_call: TRBV7-2; cdr3_nt: TGTGCCAGCAGGATGACTAGCGGGGGGAACACCGGGGAGCTGTTTTTT; cdr3_aa: CASRMTSGGNTGELFF
j_call: TRBJ2-7; clone_size: -; d_call: TRBD1; v_call: TRBV6-5; cdr3_nt: TGTGCCGCCCGGGACAGTGGCTACGAGCAGTACTTC; cdr3_aa: CAARDSGYEQYF
j_call: TRBJ1-4; clone_size: -; d_call: -; v_call: TRBV30; cdr3_nt: TGTGCCTGGGGACAAGGTTCTACGAAACTGTTTTTT; cdr3_aa: CAWGQGSTKLFF
j_call: TRBJ2-4; clone_size: -; d_call: -; v_call: TRBV28; cdr3_nt: TGTGCCAGCGGTGGCAAAAACATTCAGTACTTC; cdr3_aa: CASGGKNIQYF
j_call: TRBJ2-5; clone_size: few; d_call: -; v_call: TRBV5-1; cdr3_nt: TGCGCCAGCCGTACGGACCCTTCATTCCAAGAGACCCAGTACTTC; cdr3_aa: CASRTDPSFQETQYF
j_call: TRBJ1-6; clone_size: once; d_call: TRBD1; v_call: TRBV5-4; cdr3_nt: TGTGCCAGCAGCCTGGACAGGTCAAATTCACCCCTCCACTTT; cdr3_aa: CASSLDRSNSPLHF
j_call: TRBJ2-1; clone_size: -; d_call: -; v_call: TRBV7-3; cdr3_nt: TGTGCCAGCAGCCAAGTCTCAACGGCCATCAATGAGCAGTTCTTC; cdr3_aa: CASSQVSTAINEQFF
j_call: TRBJ2-1; clone_size: -; d_call: -; v_call: TRBV6-5; cdr3_nt: TGTGCCAGCAAACGGACTGAGCAGGAGCAGTTCTTC; cdr3_aa: CASKRTEQEQFF
j_call: TRBJ2-1; clone_size: -; d_call: TRBD2; v_call: TRBV28; cdr3_nt: TGTGCCAGATTTAGGGGTAGCGGGGGGCCGAGCTCCTACAATGAGCAGTTCTTC; cdr3_aa: CARFRGSGGPSSYNEQFF
j_call: TRBJ2-7; clone_size: -; d_call: TRBD1; v_call: TRBV9; cdr3_nt: TGTGCCAGCAGCCCCGCTTGGGACAGGGGTGGGTACGAGCAGTACTTC; cdr3_aa: CASSPAWDRGGYEQYF
j_call: TRBJ2-3; clone_size: -; d_call: -; v_call: TRBV4-1; cdr3_nt: TGCGCCAGCAGCCAGAGGTACAGGCCTCTCACAGATACGCAGTATTTT; cdr3_aa: CASSQRYRPLTDTQYF
j_call: TRBJ1-4; clone_size: -; d_call: TRBD1; v_call: TRBV7-9; cdr3_nt: TGTGCCAGCAGCCGGGACAGTTATAATGAAAAACTGTTTTTT; cdr3_aa: CASSRDSYNEKLFF
j_call: TRBJ1-1; clone_size: -; d_call: TRBD1; v_call: TRBV4-1; cdr3_nt: TGCGCCAGCAGCCAAGATAGGGACAGGGGATTTGTAACTGAAGCTTTCTTT; cdr3_aa: CASSQDRDRGFVTEAFF
j_call: TRBJ1-5; clone_size: -; d_call: -; v_call: TRBV2; cdr3_nt: TGTGCCAGCAGTATTTCATCCCCTAACGATCAGCCCCAGCATTTT; cdr3_aa: CASSISSPNDQPQHF
j_call: TRBJ1-2; clone_size: -; d_call: -; v_call: TRBV3-1/TRBV3-2; cdr3_nt: TGTGCCAGCAGCCACACACTTTATAGGGTCGATGGCTACACCTTC; cdr3_aa: CASSHTLYRVDGYTF
j_call: TRBJ2-3; clone_size: -; d_call: -; v_call: TRBV6-2/TRBV6-3; cdr3_nt: TGTGCCAGCAGTTCTCCAGTCACAGATACGCAGTATTTT; cdr3_aa: CASSSPVTDTQYF